Listed below are T cell receptor beta chains from one sample, sequenced in a study of blood T cell repertoires in COVID-19. Method: immunoSEQ multiplex PCR; TCRdb's copy keeps in-frame clones and lacks some. The sample contains roughly 120,000 clones, about 80% of which appear only once. Specimen: peripheral blood. The receptor set was obtained from a man between 65 and 85 years old with active or convalescent COVID-19. Each CDR3 is given with its conserved first and last residue. Fields, in order: CDR3 length, D gene, J gene, clone size, V gene, CDR3 DNA, CDR3 protein. The D gene is left open where the match is weak. Size is stated for part of the rows, as once, few or many counts, or as a class when the clone is expanded.

>16|TRBD2|TRBJ2-3|-|TRBV24-1
TGTGCCACCAGTGATAACGGACTAGCGGCACTCAATACGCAGTATTTT
CATSDNGLAALNTQYF
>15|-|TRBJ1-2|medium-sized|TRBV6-1
TGTGCCAGCAGTGAAGTGACAACGAATAACTATGGCTACACCTTC
CASSEVTTNNYGYTF
>18|TRBD1|TRBJ1-5|-|TRBV28
TGTGCCAGCAGTTTAAAGGCAGGGGGCGTTGGCAGCAATCAGCCCCAGCATTTT
CASSLKAGGVGSNQPQHF
>11|-|TRBJ2-7|-|TRBV25-1
TGTGCCAGCAGTATTTCTTTCGAGCAGTACTTC
CASSISFEQYF
>14|-|TRBJ1-3|-|TRBV2
TGTGCCAGCACTCAGGGTTTTGCTGGAAACACCATATATTTT
CASTQGFAGNTIYF
>15|TRBD2|TRBJ2-1|once|TRBV2
TGTGCCACCATGGCGACTAGCGGGAGTGTGAATGAGCAGTTCTTC
CATMATSGSVNEQFF
>18|TRBD1|TRBJ2-1|-|TRBV7-9
TGTGCCAGCAGCTTAATATTCCCTAGTGACAGGGTCCCGAATGAGCAGTTCTTC
CASSLIFPSDRVPNEQFF
>15|TRBD2|TRBJ2-7|-|TRBV18
TGTGCCAGCTCACCCGGGACTAGCGGGAGGGCCGGGCAGTACTTC
CASSPGTSGRAGQYF
>14|-|TRBJ1-5|once|TRBV5-5
TGTGCCAGCAGCTTGACAGGGATTAATCAGCCCCAGCATTTT
CASSLTGINQPQHF
>12|-|TRBJ1-2|-|TRBV6-2/TRBV6-3
TGTGCCAGCAGTTCCCCGCGGCGTGGCTACACCTTC
CASSSPRRGYTF
>15|-|TRBJ1-1|-|TRBV5-6
TGTGCCAGCAGCTTGGGTGCCACACTGAACACTGAAGCTTTCTTT
CASSLGATLNTEAFF
>14|-|TRBJ2-7|-|TRBV4-2
TGTGCCAGCAGCCAAGAGGTGGCCACCTACGAGCAGTACTTC
CASSQEVATYEQYF
>17|TRBD1|TRBJ1-3|-|TRBV15
TGTGCCACCAGCAGGGAACAGGGGGGGATTTCTGGAAACACCATATATTTT
CATSREQGGISGNTIYF
>18|TRBD1|TRBJ1-1|-|TRBV5-1
TGCGCCAGCAGCTTGGCGGTGGGGGTGCGGGACAGGGGTACTGAAGCTTTCTTT
CASSLAVGVRDRGTEAFF
>12|-|TRBJ1-1|-|TRBV5-1
TGCGCCAGCAGGGCGGCCGACACTGAAGCTTTCTTT
CASRAADTEAFF
>14|-|TRBJ1-4|-|TRBV7-9
TGTGCCAGCAGCCCCGGGGTCTTGATAGAAAAACTGTTTTTT
CASSPGVLIEKLFF
>13|-|TRBJ1-1|-|TRBV6-5
TGTGCCAGCAGTTACTCGTTACAGGGAGAAGCTTTCTTT
CASSYSLQGEAFF
>12|-|TRBJ2-2|-|TRBV12-3/TRBV12-4
TGTGCCAGCAGTGCAGCCCCGCGGAGGCTGTTTTTT
CASSAAPRRLFF
>15|-|TRBJ1-1|-|TRBV4-3
TGCGCCAGCAGCCTAGATGCCGGGGGGGACACTGAAGCTTTCTTT
CASSLDAGGDTEAFF
>15|TRBD1|TRBJ1-3|-|TRBV2
TGTGCCAACAGTGTGGACAGGGCGACTGGAAACACCATATATTTT
CANSVDRATGNTIYF
>13|TRBD1|TRBJ1-5|-|TRBV29-1
TGCAGCGTTTCGGGACAGCTCAATCAGCCCCAGCATTTT
CSVSGQLNQPQHF
>14|TRBD1|TRBJ2-1|few|TRBV24-1
TGTGCCACCAGGCGGGACAGGGGACTATATGAGCAGTTCTTC
CATRRDRGLYEQFF
>14|-|TRBJ1-1|-|TRBV12-5
TGTGCTAGTGCTTTGGACAGTATGAACACTGAAGCTTTCTTT
CASALDSMNTEAFF
>13|-|TRBJ1-1|-|TRBV12-3/TRBV12-4
TGTGCCAGCAGTTTCCGGGGGGCAACTGAAGCTTTCTTT
CASSFRGATEAFF
>17|TRBD1|TRBJ1-2|-|TRBV5-6
TGTGCCAGCAGCTTGGGGGGGACAGCCCCATTTAACTATGGCTACACCTTC
CASSLGGTAPFNYGYTF
>17|TRBD2|TRBJ2-1|-|TRBV4-3
TGCGCCAGCAGCCTTCAGCCTACGGGAGGTTCCTACAATGAGCAGTTCTTC
CASSLQPTGGSYNEQFF
>17|TRBD2|TRBJ2-3|-|TRBV2
TGTGCCAGCAGTGGACCAGTAGCGGGGAGCCTCACAGATACGCAGTATTTT
CASSGPVAGSLTDTQYF
>16|-|TRBJ2-3|-|TRBV12-5
TGTGCTAGTGGTTCGAGGGCTGGCAGTAGCACAGATACGCAGTATTTT
CASGSRAGSSTDTQYF
>18|TRBD2|TRBJ2-2|-|TRBV11-2
TGTGCCAGCAGCTTAGATCCAAGGGGACTAGCTATCACCGGGGAGCTGTTTTTT
CASSLDPRGLAITGELFF
>12|-|TRBJ2-7|once|TRBV18
TGTGCCAGCTCACCACGACTCGCCGAGCAGTACTTC
CASSPRLAEQYF
>12|TRBD1|TRBJ1-6|-|TRBV28
TGTGCCAGCCGAGGGGGCAATTCACCCCTCCACTTT
CASRGGNSPLHF
>14|TRBD2|TRBJ2-2|-|TRBV5-4
TGTGCCAGCAGCCTAGCGGGAAGGACCGGGGAGCTGTTTTTT
CASSLAGRTGELFF
>13|-|TRBJ2-1|-|TRBV3-1/TRBV3-2
TGTGCCAGCAGCCCTGGTTGGGAGAATGAGCAGTTCTTC
CASSPGWENEQFF
>15|-|TRBJ2-5|-|TRBV5-6
TGTGCCAGCAGCCCGACAGGCGGCCCCCAAGAGACCCAGTACTTC
CASSPTGGPQETQYF
>15|TRBD2|TRBJ2-2|-|TRBV28
TGTGCCAGCAGTTTTTCTAGCGGACCCACCGGGGAGCTGTTTTTT
CASSFSSGPTGELFF
>16|TRBD2|TRBJ2-3|-|TRBV5-4
TGTGCCAGCAGCCACGCGGGACTAGCGGACACAGATACGCAGTATTTT
CASSHAGLADTDTQYF
>17|-|TRBJ1-3|-|TRBV5-5
TGTGCCAGCAGCCCGAGGCAGGGGCTCCACTCTGGAAACACCATATATTTT
CASSPRQGLHSGNTIYF
>14|TRBD1|TRBJ1-4|-|TRBV5-4
TGTGCCAGCAGCGTTGGACAGGGGTTTGAAAAACTGTTTTTT
CASSVGQGFEKLFF
>15|-|TRBJ1-1|-|TRBV28
TGTGCCAGCACCATAGGGGGGGCTATGAACACTGAAGCTTTCTTT
CASTIGGAMNTEAFF
>14|-|TRBJ1-2|-|TRBV6-1
TGTGCCAGCAGTGAATACCGGGGGGCCCATGGCTACACCTTC
CASSEYRGAHGYTF
>17|TRBD1|TRBJ1-1|-|TRBV7-8
TGTGCCAGCAGCTTACTTCGAGGACAGGGGTCGAACACTGAAGCTTTCTTT
CASSLLRGQGSNTEAFF